Shown below are 10 T cell receptor beta chains from a single sample sequenced in a study of CD8+CD57+ T cells in acquired aplastic anemia. For CDR3 and TCR beta VDJ profiling, genomic DNA was the template used. TCRdb ran MiXCR on the reads and lists one entry per CDR3 protein. The table shows 150,000 to 200,000 distinct CDR3 sequences, with approximately 60% occurring only once. The sequencing input was sorted CD4+, CD8+, or CD8+CD57+ T cells (not recorded which) from PBMCs. The receptors were sampled from a human donor in good health.

This clonotype was observed a single time. J is TRBJ2-3 and V is TRBV5-1, with 14 bases identical to TRBD2. CDR3 length equals 18 residues. Losses at the gene ends were 5 bases for V and 5 bases for J; bases not matched to a gene: 13. Germline V lookup: CDR1 SGHRS, CDR2 YFSETQ. In DNA, the CDR3 is TGCGCCAGCAGGGCGGGGACTAGCGGGAGCATACTCATAGATACGCAGTATTTT. Translating gives CASRAGTSGSILIDTQYF.

The chain couples TRBV25-1 to TRBJ2-5; D not resolved. Germline CDR1 MGHDK, CDR2 SYGVNS. Trimming took 4 bases from V and 5 from J, leaving 11 bases between them. CDR3 length equals 13 residues. The CDR3 region is CASSVAMVETQYF. The CDR3 bases are TGTGCCAGCAGTGTAGCCATGGTGGAGACCCAGTACTTC.

Worth noting for this clonotype: The CDR3 does not end in the conserved phenylalanine or tryptophan, so this is likely a read error. The DNA is omitted, as the CDR3 cannot be located on it reliably, and the CDR3 follows TCRdb's listing. This chain links TRBV29-1 with TRBJ2-7; the table names TRBD1, a call not compared with the DNA. CDR1 is SQVTM and CDR2 is ANQGSEA in the germline V gene. The CDR3 length is 10 residues, termini included. CDR3: CSVEQGAMYL.

The chain combines TRBV19 with TRBJ2-7, with a possible D match to TRBD1 (6 bases). This CDR3 comprises 15 residues. Trimming shortened V by 4 bases and J by 4 bases, and 17 bases separated the two germline ends. CDR1 and CDR2 from the germline V gene are LNHDA and SQIVND (reference sequence). The CDR3 loop reads CASSTPWDNRYEQYF. CDR3 DNA sequence: TGTGCCAGTAGTACCCCGTGGGACAACCGATACGAGCAGTACTTC.

Regarding this clonotype: An end of the junction differs from the germline gene, which may be a read error. The chain couples TRBV7-4 to TRBJ1-1; D uncertain. The CDR3 has 12 residues. From germline, CDR1 is SGHVT and CDR2 SQSDAQ. The CDR3 loop is CASSQMNTEAFF. In DNA form, the CDR3 reads TGCGCCAGCAGCCAGATGAACACTGAAGCTTTCTTT.

V usage is TRBV7-8 and J usage is TRBJ2-6; 10 nucleotides line up with TRBD2. This CDR3 spans 22 amino acids. V was clipped by 5 bases and J by 0 bases; unmatched bases: 19. The germline CDR1 and CDR2 sequences are SGHVS and FQNEAQ. CDR3 protein: CASSLVLAGVPGLCSGANVLTF. Written as DNA, the CDR3 is TGTGCCAGCAGCCTAGTTCTAGCGGGAGTCCCCGGGCTGTGCTCTGGGGCCAACGTCCTGACTTTC.

This clonotype came up many times. CDR3 bases: TGTGCCAGCAGCTTAGTTCTTATCGGAACTGAAGCTTTCTTT. Residues: CASSLVLIGTEAFF. This sequence joins TRBV7-8 and TRBJ1-1; no reliable D call. Trimming took 1 base from V and 5 from J, leaving 11 bases between them. Germline-derived CDR1 and CDR2 are SGHVS and FQNEAQ. There are 14 residues in the CDR3.

The CDR3, as DNA: TGTGCCAGCAGCTTAGGAGGTCCTGGAGCTTTCTTT. It specifies CASSLGGPGAFF. The chain employs TRBV7-2 and TRBJ1-1; no definite D call. The CDR3 extends over 12 amino acids. Germline V lookup: CDR1 SGHTA, CDR2 FQGNSA. Trimming left V 1 base short and J 10 bases short, with 10 bases between. Combining the CDR3 with reference TRBV7-2 and TRBJ1-1 gives the whole variable domain GAGVSQSPSNKVTEKGKDVELRCDPISGHTALYWYRQSLGQGLEFLIYFQGNSAPDKSGLPSDRFSAERTGGSVSTLTIQRTQQEDSAVYLCASSLGGPGAFFGQGTRLTVV.

This clonotype showed up many times. The rearrangement joins TRBV6-1 to TRBJ2-3; 12 nucleotides align to TRBD2. CDR1 is MNHNS and CDR2 is SASEGT in the germline V gene. After removal of 3 bases from V and 4 bases from J, the junction contained 2 bases not matched to a gene. The CDR3 totals 15 residues. CDR3 region: CASSDLAGGPDTQYF. The CDR3 DNA sequence: TGTGCCAGCAGTGACCTAGCGGGAGGGCCAGATACGCAGTATTTT.

This clonotype showed up many times. The chain recombines TRBV9 with TRBJ1-2, with 12 nucleotides matching TRBD1. Germline loops: CDR1 SGDLS, CDR2 YYNGEE. The CDR3 runs 17 residues. V lost 7 bases and J lost 3; bases outside the gene matches: 13. The CDR3 region has the DNA TGTGCCAGCTCCGCCGAGGGACAGGGGGCGTTGGACTATGGCTACACCTTC. As protein: CASSAEGQGALDYGYTF. The variable domain in full, with the rest retrieved from reference TRBV9 and TRBJ1-2, is DSGVTQTPKHLITATGQRVTLRCSPRSGDLSVYWYQQSLDQGLQFLIQYYNGEERAKGNILERFSAQQFPDLHSELNLSSLELGDSALYFCASSAEGQGALDYGYTFGSGTRLTVV.